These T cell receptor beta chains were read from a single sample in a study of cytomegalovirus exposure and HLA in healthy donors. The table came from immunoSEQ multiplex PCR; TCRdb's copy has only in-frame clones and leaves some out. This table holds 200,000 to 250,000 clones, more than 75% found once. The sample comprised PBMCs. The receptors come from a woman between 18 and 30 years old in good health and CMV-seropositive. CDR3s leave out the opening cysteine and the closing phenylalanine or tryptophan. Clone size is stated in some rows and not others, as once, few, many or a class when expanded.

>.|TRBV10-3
AISEGSGKTYEQY
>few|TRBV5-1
ASSLGGTINTGELF
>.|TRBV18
ASSPGDRGMLGYT
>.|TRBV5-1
ASSLSSGRFEQF
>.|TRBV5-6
ASSLRGGLYEQY
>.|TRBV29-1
SVGTSRTETQY
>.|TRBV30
AWSGGQDTDTQY
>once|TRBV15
ATSRDFSRVRTEKLF
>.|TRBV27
ASSLFGGRDTEAF
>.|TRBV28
ASSPRGSGNSDEQY
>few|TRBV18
ASSPPAGSYEQY
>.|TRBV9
ASTPGLAPYNEQF
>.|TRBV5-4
ASSLEVSYEQY
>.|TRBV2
ASSDGTGGILSNQPQH
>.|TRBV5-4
ASSLSSGVSVEAF
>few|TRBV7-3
ASSLGPSGRGDEQF
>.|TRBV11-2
ASRQGLPREQF
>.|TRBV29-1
SVEDSLANEQF
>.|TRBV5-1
ASSPGLAGGYETQY
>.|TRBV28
ASSFGRARNTIY
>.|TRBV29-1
SVGSGLVNNEQF
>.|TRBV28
ASSLGREQY
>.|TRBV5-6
ASSPGYLNTEAF
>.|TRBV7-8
ASSPERDRVYYGYT
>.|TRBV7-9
ASSLRASSSYEQY
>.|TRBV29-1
SVQVFPYEQY
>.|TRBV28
ASSLEGDSTGLAGVEQY
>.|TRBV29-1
SVEDGVNYGYT
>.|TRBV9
ASSVGRGGSEQF
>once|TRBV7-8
ASSLWGTTNEKLF
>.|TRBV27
ASSLTGALGDTQY
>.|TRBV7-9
ASSLAYQGTYYGYT
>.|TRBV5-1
ASRTGGASNEKLF
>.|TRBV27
ASRQQGSNTEAF
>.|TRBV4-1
ASSQEGGILNTEAF
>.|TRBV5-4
ASSLGQGSGANVLT
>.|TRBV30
AWSPWTGDPGNTIY
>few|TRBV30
ACSGSARNEQF
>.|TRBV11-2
ASSFEQRNTEAF
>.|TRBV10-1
ASRTSGSNEQF
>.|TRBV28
ASRPPQGEVRETQY
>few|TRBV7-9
ASSLTGGNGYT
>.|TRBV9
ASSITSGGYTGELF
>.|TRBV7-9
ASSSSPGQGRDQPQH
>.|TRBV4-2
ASSQELAGGPEQF
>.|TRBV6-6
ASSYSGDYNEQF
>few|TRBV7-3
ASSSRYTDTQY
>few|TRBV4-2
ASSQVGTSTGELF
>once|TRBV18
ASSPRIRGIPRSYNYGYT
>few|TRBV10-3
AIQVDRAKEQY
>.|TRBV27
ASSFGAGRETQY